The clone carrying this TCR beta chain has at least ten counts. Its specificity is not known. Combining a sample-barcoded 5' primer with a J-beta primer mix, a second PCR ran for roughly 7 to 11 cycles. From each sample, at least 2.5 million paired-end reads containing CDR3 were obtained. MiXCR was run by TCRdb on the 5' RACE reads, yielding one entry per CDR3 protein. The table has around 800,000 distinct CDR3 sequences, 44% seen once. The data stem from a study of blood T cells in healthy people across ages. General study results and limits: The recorded TCR beta diversity per million T cells decreased in a roughly linear manner with age. With unsorted PBMCs, a conclusive comparison of naive versus antigen-experienced cells was not possible. The diversity estimates, figures obtained from one million T cells, were considered underestimates.

The CDR3 totals 13 residues. Trimming pared 8 bases from V and 0 bases from J, leaving 10 bases between. Per germline, CDR1 KGHSH and CDR2 LQKENI. The sample consisted of blood. V is TRBV18 and J is TRBJ2-5, with a possible D match to TRBD1 (6 bases). The TCR was taken from a man in his fifties or sixties in good health. The CDR3 DNA sequence: TGTGCCAGCAGCAGGGACAACCAAGAGACCCAGTACTTC. This translates into CASSRDNQETQYF.